This is a list of T cell receptor beta chains from one sample in a study of blood T cells in healthy people across ages. TCRdb re-called the 5' RACE reads with MiXCR, one entry per CDR3 protein. The profile shows roughly 800,000 distinct CDR3 sequences, about 48% of them singletons. Sequences were obtained from blood. The receptors stem from an elderly man in good health. Each CDR3 is given with its conserved first and last residue. Fields, in order: clone size, V gene, D gene, J gene, CDR3 protein, CDR3 DNA. The D gene is left open where the match is weak. Not all rows give a size; the values are once, few, many and, for expanded clones, a class.

abundance: few; v_gene: TRBV2; d_gene: NA; j_gene: TRBJ2-5; CDR3aa: CASSEDQGRETQYF; CDR3nt: TGTGCCAGCAGTGAAGACCAGGGGAGGGAGACCCAGTACTTC
abundance: NA; v_gene: TRBV28; d_gene: NA; j_gene: TRBJ2-7; CDR3aa: CASSFRFGAYEQYF; CDR3nt: TGTGCCAGCAGTTTTCGGTTTGGAGCCTACGAGCAGTACTTC
abundance: NA; v_gene: TRBV27; d_gene: NA; j_gene: TRBJ2-1; CDR3aa: CASSPCPGGTYNEQFF; CDR3nt: TGTGCCAGCAGTCCGTGCCCCGGAGGGACCTACAATGAGCAGTTCTTC
abundance: NA; v_gene: TRBV12-5; d_gene: TRBD1; j_gene: TRBJ2-5; CDR3aa: CASARTGETQYF; CDR3nt: TGTGCTAGTGCCCGGACAGGGGAGACCCAGTACTTC
abundance: NA; v_gene: TRBV5-1; d_gene: NA; j_gene: TRBJ2-1; CDR3aa: CASSFAPSSYNEQFF; CDR3nt: TGCGCCAGCAGCTTCGCCCCGAGCTCCTACAATGAGCAGTTCTTC
abundance: few; v_gene: TRBV5-5; d_gene: NA; j_gene: TRBJ2-4; CDR3aa: CASSLVSQGYIQYF; CDR3nt: TGTGCCAGCAGCTTGGTATCACAGGGATACATTCAGTACTTC
abundance: NA; v_gene: TRBV29-1; d_gene: NA; j_gene: TRBJ2-1; CDR3aa: CSGSLESVNEQFF; CDR3nt: TGCAGCGGGAGCCTGGAGTCGGTCAATGAGCAGTTCTTC
abundance: NA; v_gene: TRBV28; d_gene: TRBD1; j_gene: TRBJ1-6; CDR3aa: CASSTQGANSPLHF; CDR3nt: TGTGCCAGCAGTACCCAGGGGGCTAATTCACCCCTCCACTTT
abundance: NA; v_gene: TRBV7-3; d_gene: NA; j_gene: TRBJ1-3; CDR3aa: CASSSGDGNTIYF; CDR3nt: TGTGCCAGCAGCTCAGGGGATGGAAACACCATATATTTT
abundance: NA; v_gene: TRBV20-1; d_gene: TRBD2; j_gene: TRBJ2-7; CDR3aa: CSARVLAGLYEQYF; CDR3nt: TGCAGTGCTAGAGTACTAGCGGGGCTCTACGAGCAGTACTTC
abundance: NA; v_gene: TRBV20-1; d_gene: TRBD1; j_gene: TRBJ1-5; CDR3aa: CSAIQGADNQPQHF; CDR3nt: TGCAGTGCAATCCAGGGGGCGGACAATCAGCCCCAGCATTTT
abundance: few; v_gene: TRBV7-2; d_gene: NA; j_gene: TRBJ1-1; CDR3aa: CASSLAGFNTEAFF; CDR3nt: TGTGCCAGCAGCTTAGCGGGTTTTAACACTGAAGCTTTCTTT
abundance: NA; v_gene: TRBV11-2; d_gene: NA; j_gene: TRBJ1-4; CDR3aa: CASSPSRGRFNEKLFF; CDR3nt: TGTGCCAGCAGCCCCTCGCGCGGACGGTTTAATGAAAAACTGTTTTTT
abundance: NA; v_gene: TRBV29-1; d_gene: NA; j_gene: TRBJ1-2; CDR3aa: CSVDESRYGYTF; CDR3nt: TGCAGCGTTGATGAGTCCCGATATGGCTACACCTTC
abundance: few; v_gene: TRBV7-2; d_gene: NA; j_gene: TRBJ2-7; CDR3aa: CASSLRVAGRQYF; CDR3nt: TGTGCCAGCAGCTTAAGGGTGGCGGGGAGGCAGTACTTC
abundance: NA; v_gene: TRBV20-1; d_gene: NA; j_gene: TRBJ2-7; CDR3aa: CSARDRREQYF; CDR3nt: TGCAGTGCTAGAGATCGTCGGGAGCAGTACTTC
abundance: NA; v_gene: TRBV5-6; d_gene: NA; j_gene: TRBJ2-7; CDR3aa: CASRRRESYEQYF; CDR3nt: TGTGCCAGCAGAAGAAGGGAATCCTACGAGCAGTACTTC
abundance: NA; v_gene: TRBV20-1; d_gene: NA; j_gene: TRBJ1-1; CDR3aa: CSARAAGRGSTEAFF; CDR3nt: TGCAGTGCTAGAGCGGCAGGGCGGGGTAGTACTGAAGCTTTCTTT
abundance: few; v_gene: TRBV20-1; d_gene: NA; j_gene: TRBJ1-6; CDR3aa: CSARNRVGNSPLHF; CDR3nt: TGCAGTGCTAGGAACAGGGTCGGCAATTCACCCCTCCACTTT
abundance: NA; v_gene: TRBV27; d_gene: NA; j_gene: TRBJ2-1; CDR3aa: CASMKRNEQFF; CDR3nt: TGTGCCAGCATGAAACGCAATGAGCAGTTCTTC
abundance: NA; v_gene: TRBV6-2/TRBV6-3; d_gene: TRBD1; j_gene: TRBJ1-5; CDR3aa: CASSPADREVSNQPQHF; CDR3nt: TGTGCCAGCAGTCCGGCGGACAGGGAAGTAAGCAATCAGCCCCAGCATTTT
abundance: NA; v_gene: TRBV3-1; d_gene: NA; j_gene: TRBJ2-3; CDR3aa: CASSQPGGERRDTQYF; CDR3nt: TGTGCCAGCAGCCAACCGGGCGGGGAACGCCGGGATACGCAGTATTTT
abundance: once; v_gene: TRBV24-1; d_gene: NA; j_gene: TRBJ2-5; CDR3aa: CATSDLEQVPETQYF; CDR3nt: TGTGCCACCAGTGATTTAGAACAGGTCCCGGAGACCCAGTACTTC
abundance: NA; v_gene: TRBV27; d_gene: NA; j_gene: TRBJ1-4; CDR3aa: CASSLRQGFEKLFF; CDR3nt: TGTGCCAGCAGTTTGAGACAAGGTTTCGAAAAACTGTTTTTT
abundance: NA; v_gene: TRBV7-2; d_gene: NA; j_gene: TRBJ1-2; CDR3aa: CASSLDGLNYGYTF; CDR3nt: TGTGCCAGCAGCTTAGATGGGCTTAACTATGGCTACACCTTC
abundance: NA; v_gene: TRBV20-1; d_gene: NA; j_gene: TRBJ2-1; CDR3aa: CSAGPPNEQFF; CDR3nt: TGCAGTGCTGGACCACCCAATGAGCAGTTCTTC
abundance: NA; v_gene: TRBV28; d_gene: NA; j_gene: TRBJ1-5; CDR3aa: CASTTPAGRSDQPQHF; CDR3nt: TGTGCCAGCACCACCCCGGCAGGGCGAAGCGATCAGCCCCAGCATTTT
abundance: few; v_gene: TRBV29-1; d_gene: NA; j_gene: TRBJ2-1; CDR3aa: CSPPYRESYNEQFF; CDR3nt: TGCAGCCCCCCGTACAGGGAGAGCTACAATGAGCAGTTCTTC
abundance: NA; v_gene: TRBV7-6; d_gene: NA; j_gene: TRBJ2-5; CDR3aa: CASSLAGLAAYERYF; CDR3nt: TGTGCCAGCAGCTTAGCTGGGCTAGCAGCCTACGAGCGGTACTTC
abundance: NA; v_gene: TRBV6-2/TRBV6-3; d_gene: NA; j_gene: TRBJ1-5; CDR3aa: CASSSRDRRISNQPQHF; CDR3nt: TGTGCCAGCAGTTCCCGTGACAGGCGAATTAGCAATCAGCCCCAGCATTTT
abundance: few; v_gene: TRBV2; d_gene: NA; j_gene: TRBJ2-3; CDR3aa: CASKQGRYAYF; CDR3nt: TGTGCCAGCAAGCAGGGTAGATACGCGTATTTT
abundance: few; v_gene: TRBV20-1; d_gene: TRBD2; j_gene: TRBJ2-3; CDR3aa: CSATRTSGSTDTQYF; CDR3nt: TGCAGTGCTACCCGGACTAGCGGGAGCACAGATACGCAGTATTTT
abundance: NA; v_gene: TRBV29-1; d_gene: NA; j_gene: TRBJ1-2; CDR3aa: CSAVRGDYYGYTF; CDR3nt: TGCAGCGCTGTAAGGGGGGACTACTATGGCTACACCTTC
abundance: NA; v_gene: TRBV3-1; d_gene: TRBD2; j_gene: TRBJ2-1; CDR3aa: CASNPTTSGRAPSRNEQFF; CDR3nt: TGTGCCAGCAACCCTACGACTAGCGGGAGGGCCCCTTCGCGTAATGAGCAGTTCTTC
abundance: NA; v_gene: TRBV6-6; d_gene: TRBD2; j_gene: TRBJ2-4; CDR3aa: CASSGTPSYEQYF; CDR3nt: TGTGCCAGTAGCGGGACCCCCTCCTATGAGCAGTACTTC
abundance: NA; v_gene: TRBV14; d_gene: TRBD2; j_gene: TRBJ2-1; CDR3aa: CASSQGSGRFGVEQFF; CDR3nt: TGTGCCAGCAGCCAGGGTAGCGGGAGGTTCGGGGTTGAGCAGTTCTTC
abundance: NA; v_gene: TRBV5-1; d_gene: NA; j_gene: TRBJ2-5; CDR3aa: CASSLLHGQETQYF; CDR3nt: TGCGCCAGCAGCTTGTTACACGGGCAAGAGACCCAGTACTTC